This T cell receptor beta chain stems from a study of cytomegalovirus exposure and HLA in healthy donors. Study-wide results and caveats: Across HLA loci, a later analysis found differing TCR association rates, with DRB1 most and HLA-C fewest. Researchers counted around 150 TCR beta chains as cytomegalovirus-associated. It was taken for granted in presence/absence analyses that sequencing depth across donors was roughly uniform. In terms of immune exposure information, only CMV serostatus was available.

Concerning this clone: Antigen unknown.

In the PCR, 60 Vbeta and 13 Jbeta primers were used. Sequencing used immunoSEQ multiplex PCR; TCRdb keeps in-frame clones, though not all of them. This table holds about 160,000 clones, 75% to 90% found once. There are 13 residues in the CDR3. From germline, CDR1 is MNHNS and CDR2 SASEGT. Trimming took 1 base from V and 10 from J, leaving 13 bases between them. Sequencing was done on a sample of PBMCs. This sequence was found in a male donor in good health and CMV-seropositive. The rearrangement uses TRBV6-1 and TRBJ1-1; D call uncertain. The CDR3 here is CASSEGGGSVAFF. In DNA form, the CDR3 reads TGTGCCAGCAGTGAAGGGGGAGGATCCGTAGCTTTCTTT.